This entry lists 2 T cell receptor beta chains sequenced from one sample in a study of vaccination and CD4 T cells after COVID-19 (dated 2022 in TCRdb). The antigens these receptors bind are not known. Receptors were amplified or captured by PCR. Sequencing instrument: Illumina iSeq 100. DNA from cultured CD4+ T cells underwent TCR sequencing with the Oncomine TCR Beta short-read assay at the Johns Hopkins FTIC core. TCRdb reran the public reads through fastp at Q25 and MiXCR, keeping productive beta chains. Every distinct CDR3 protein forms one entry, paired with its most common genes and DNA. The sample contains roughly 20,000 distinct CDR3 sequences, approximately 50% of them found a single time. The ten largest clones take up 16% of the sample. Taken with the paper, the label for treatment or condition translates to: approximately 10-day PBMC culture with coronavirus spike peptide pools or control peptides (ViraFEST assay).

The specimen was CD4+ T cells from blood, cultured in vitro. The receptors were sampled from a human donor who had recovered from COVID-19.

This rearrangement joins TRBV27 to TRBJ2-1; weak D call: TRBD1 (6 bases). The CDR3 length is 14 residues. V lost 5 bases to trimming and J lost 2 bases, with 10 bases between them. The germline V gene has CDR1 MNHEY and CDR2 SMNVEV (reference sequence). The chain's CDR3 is CASSGGRTYNEQFF. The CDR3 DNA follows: TGTGCCAGCAGTGGGGGCAGGACCTACAATGAGCAGTTCTTC.

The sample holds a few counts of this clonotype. The CDR3 here is CASSEGTSGRTDTQYF. CDR3 in DNA: TGCGCCAGCAGTGAAGGGACTAGCGGGCGCACAGATACGCAGTATTTT. J is TRBJ2-3 and V is TRBV10-1; 12 bases fit TRBD2. Trimming at V came to 3 bases and at J to 1 base, leaving 2 bases not matched to a gene. The CDR3 has 16 residues. The germline V gene has CDR1 WNHNN and CDR2 SYGVQD (reference sequence).